This TCR beta chain was recovered during a study of cytomegalovirus exposure and HLA in healthy donors. V was shortened by 4 bases and J by 0 bases, with 9 bases between the two germline ends. Germline V gene sequence: CDR1 SNHLY, CDR2 FYNNEI. There are 14 residues in the CDR3. With 60 Vbeta and 13 Jbeta primers, the PCR was carried out. The protocol was immunoSEQ multiplex PCR, while the TCRdb copy is restricted to in-frame clones and leaves out a portion. The sample has 190,000 or so clones, roughly 87% seen once; the top ten hold around 1.5%. The sequence was obtained from a man in his fifties or sixties in good health and CMV-seronegative. The chain uses TRBV2 and TRBJ1-2; a possible D gene is TRBD1 (5 bases). Sequencing used PBMCs. As DNA, the CDR3 is TGTGCCAGCAGTGTTCAGGGAACTAACTATGGCTACACCTTC. Translating it yields CASSVQGTNYGYTF.